The 13 T cell receptor beta chains below come from one sample, sequenced in a study of blood T cell repertoires in COVID-19. Only in-frame clones appear in the TCRdb table, and some are missing; sequencing was by immunoSEQ multiplex PCR. The table shows about 170,000 clones, with 65% to 85% occurring only once. Source material: peripheral blood. These receptors were obtained from a man aged 65 to 85 with active or convalescent COVID-19.

The chain has TRBV11-2 and TRBJ2-3; 7 bases are shared with TRBD1. V dropped 5 bases and J dropped 3; count of bases not matched to a gene: 11. From germline, CDR1 is SGHAT and CDR2 FQNNGV. The CDR3 is 16 residues long. The CDR3 sequence is CASSPIRGRGTDTQYF. CDR3 nucleotides: TGTGCCAGCAGCCCCATCAGGGGCAGGGGGACAGATACGCAGTATTTT.

The chain has TRBV11-2 and TRBJ2-7; 9 nucleotides line up with TRBD1. Germline V CDR1 and CDR2: SGHAT, FQNNGV. The junction had 4 bases not matched to a gene; V was cut back by 3 bases and J by 4 bases. The CDR3 loop spans 14 amino acids. The CDR3 DNA sequence: TGTGCCAGCAGCTTGGGGACAGGGAAGTACGAGCAGTACTTC. The encoded protein is CASSLGTGKYEQYF.

In nucleotides, the CDR3 is TGCGCCAGCAGTGAGGACTTTAATTCACCCCTCCACTTT. Its protein is CASSEDFNSPLHF. The rearrangement uses TRBV10-1 and TRBJ1-6, with D unclear. Germline CDR1 WNHNN, CDR2 SYGVQD (reference sequence). CDR3 length: 13 residues. Trimming took 2 bases from V and 6 from J, leaving 5 bases between them.

The chain couples TRBV7-2 to TRBJ2-1, with TRBD2 matching over 11 bases. This CDR3 contains 14 residues. J was trimmed by 3 bases and V by 7 bases; bases with no gene match: 2. CDR1 and CDR2 (germline): SGHTA, FQGNSA. In DNA, the CDR3 is TGTGCCAGCACTAGCGGGGGGCTCTACAATGAGCAGTTCTTC. This translates into CASTSGGLYNEQFF. Full variable domain (outside the CDR3, taken from reference TRBV7-2 and TRBJ2-1): GAGVSQSPSNKVTEKGKDVELRCDPISGHTALYWYRQSLGQGLEFLIYFQGNSAPDKSGLPSDRFSAERTGGSVSTLTIQRTQQEDSAVYLCASTSGGLYNEQFFGPGTRLTVL.

The V gene is TRBV28, the J gene TRBJ2-2; 8 bases match TRBD2. V was pared by 8 bases and J by 8 bases, with 13 bases of the junction left unmatched. This CDR3 is built from 15 residues. Per germline, CDR1 MDHEN and CDR2 SYDVKM. CDR3 nucleotides: TGTGCCAGCTGGACTAGCAATCCCCGTGGGGGGGAGCTGTTTTTT. This translates into CASWTSNPRGGELFF.

The chain carries TRBV28 and TRBJ2-3, with TRBD1 matching over 8 bases. CDR3 size: 14 residues. Germline CDR1 MDHEN, CDR2 SYDVKM. With V trimmed by 6 bases and J by 2 bases, 4 bases remained unmatched. For the CDR3, the DNA is TGTGCCAGCAGGTCAGGGGGCCCCACAGATACGCAGTATTTT. As protein: CASRSGGPTDTQYF. Together with reference TRBV28 and TRBJ2-3, the CDR3 gives the full variable domain: DVKVTQSSRYLVKRTGEKVFLECVQDMDHENMFWYRQDPGLGLRLIYFSYDVKMKEKGDIPEGYSVSREKKERFSLILESASTNQTSMYLCASRSGGPTDTQYFGPGTRLTVL.

This chain connects TRBV12-3 or TRBV12-4 to TRBJ1-2, with 8 positions matching TRBD1. V trimming: 10 bases; J trimming: 4 bases; junction bases outside the gene matches: 2. The CDR3 runs 11 residues. The CDR3 here is CATGGSYGYTF. In nucleotides, the CDR3 is TGTGCCACAGGGGGCAGCTATGGCTACACCTTC.

The chain carries TRBV24-1 and TRBJ2-7; no clear D. Trimming took 6 bases from V and 2 from J, leaving 10 bases between them. Germline V gene data show CDR1 as KGHDR and CDR2 as SFDVKD. CDR3 length: 13 residues. Written as DNA, the CDR3 is TGTGCCACCAGTAGTCCTGAGACCTACGAGCAGTACTTC. As protein: CATSSPETYEQYF.

The chain couples TRBV20-1 to TRBJ2-4, with 7 nucleotides matching TRBD1. Germline CDR1 is DFQATT and CDR2 is SNEGSKA (reference sequence). V dropped 3 bases and J dropped 4; count of bases not matched to a gene: 9. This CDR3 spans 15 amino acids. The CDR3 reads CSASRSGTAKNIQYF. DNA of the CDR3: TGCAGTGCTAGTAGATCCGGGACAGCGAAAAACATTCAGTACTTC.

This clone was seen only a few times. The chain uses TRBV19 and TRBJ1-5; 7 positions agree with TRBD1. Germline trimming cut 6 bases from V and 7 bases from J; bases unmatched to any gene: 9. Germline CDR1 reads LNHDA; CDR2 reads SQIVND (reference sequence). The CDR3 has 14 amino acids. CDR3 in amino acids: CASSPRQGGQPQHF. The CDR3 coding sequence is TGTGCCAGTAGCCCCCGACAGGGTGGACAGCCCCAGCATTTT.

The chain has TRBV7-9 and TRBJ2-2; 7 bases are shared with TRBD2. V lost 0 bases and J lost 10; bases outside the gene matches: 5. Germline V gene sequence: CDR1 SEHNR, CDR2 FQNEAQ (reference sequence). The CDR3 sequence is 14 residues long. The CDR3 DNA reads as TGTGCCAGCAGCTTAGCGCGGGGGATCGTGGAGCTGTTTTTT. Its protein is CASSLARGIVELFF.

The genes are TRBV28 and TRBJ1-1, with D possibly being TRBD1 (5 bases). CDR3 size: 15 residues. Germline loops: CDR1 MDHEN, CDR2 SYDVKM. V shed 3 bases and J shed 8 bases, with 19 bases lying between them. This chain's CDR3 is CASSFLGTWGGEAFF. In nucleotides, the CDR3 is TGTGCCAGCAGTTTTTTGGGGACTTGGGGCGGAGAAGCTTTCTTT.

This clone was picked up many times. This chain links TRBV7-9 with TRBJ2-1; D remains unclear. Germline assignment: CDR1 SEHNR and CDR2 FQNEAQ (reference sequence). V lost 6 bases, J lost 5 bases, and 8 bases lay in between. This CDR3 comprises 12 residues. CDR3 protein: CASRKPHNEQFF. The CDR3, as DNA: TGTGCCAGCAGGAAGCCCCACAATGAGCAGTTCTTC.